These 9 T cell receptor beta chains came from one sample sequenced in a study of cytomegalovirus exposure and HLA in healthy donors. A multiplex PCR was run with 60 Vbeta primers and 13 Jbeta primers. TCRdb keeps only in-frame clones here, not all; method: immunoSEQ multiplex PCR. The sample includes roughly 100,000 clones, over 12% seen only once; the top ten take more than 0.8%. Source material: PBMCs. These receptors all stem from a female donor in good health and CMV-seronegative.

This chain joins TRBV28 and TRBJ1-1; 7 bases map to TRBD1. The CDR3 has 17 amino acids. V shed 6 bases, J shed 6 bases, and the junction held 19 bases outside the gene matches. Looked up from germline, CDR1 is MDHEN and CDR2 is SYDVKM. CDR3 sequence reads: CASSPPGQVINGPEAFF. The DNA for the CDR3 is TGTGCCAGCAGCCCCCCCGGACAGGTGATTAATGGGCCTGAAGCTTTCTTT.

This clone showed up just a few times. The gene calls are TRBV11-3 and TRBJ2-7; D uncertain. V shed 1 base and J shed 13 bases, with 5 bases lying between them. Germline V gene data show CDR1 as SGHNT and CDR2 as YENEEA. This CDR3 has 9 residues. Written as DNA, the CDR3 is TGTGCCAGCAGCTTAGTGGCCTACTTC. Amino acids: CASSLVAYF.

This sequence joins TRBV7-2 and TRBJ1-2; D remains unclear. The CDR3 length is 13 residues. The V end lost 2 bases, the J end lost 9 bases, and 13 bases lay between the germline ends. CDR1 is SGHTA, CDR2 FQGNSA, per germline. The CDR3 region has the DNA TGTGCCAGCAGCTTAAGGGAAAGCGGGAGCTACACCTTC. Encoded protein: CASSLRESGSYTF.

The chain combines TRBV2 with TRBJ1-1; 7 bases are a match to TRBD1. The germline gives CDR1 SNHLY, CDR2 FYNNEI. V lost 2 bases and J lost 6; bases outside the gene matches: 0. The CDR3 has 12 residues. CDR3 in amino acids: CASSETGAEAFF. The CDR3, as DNA: TGTGCCAGCAGTGAAACAGGGGCTGAAGCTTTCTTT.

This clone was detected only a few times. This chain joins TRBV6-5 and TRBJ2-7; D perhaps matches TRBD1 (6 bases). Germline assignment: CDR1 MNHEY and CDR2 SVGAGI. This CDR3 contains 16 residues. V lost 0 bases and J 4 bases, leaving 16 bases between the germline ends. CDR3 DNA sequence: TGTGCCAGCAGTTACTCGTCAGGGGCAAACCTTTACGAGCAGTACTTC. Translating gives CASSYSSGANLYEQYF.

The chain couples TRBV27 to TRBJ1-1; TRBD1 matches 8 bases. The CDR3 covers 13 residues. Germline assignment: CDR1 MNHEY and CDR2 SMNVEV (reference sequence). V lost 5 bases and J lost 4; bases outside the gene matches: 3. CDR3 sequence reads: CASSRQGSTEAFF. The CDR3 DNA reads as TGTGCCAGCAGTAGACAGGGGTCCACTGAAGCTTTCTTT.

The chain carries TRBV19 and TRBJ2-5, with TRBD2 identical over 12 bases. Germline lookup yields CDR1 LNHDA and CDR2 SQIVND (reference sequence). There are 16 residues in the CDR3. J lost 2 bases, V lost 3 bases, and 4 bases had no gene match. In nucleotides, the CDR3 is TGTGCCAGTAGTATCACCGGGACTAGCGGGCAAGAGACCCAGTACTTC. Its translation: CASSITGTSGQETQYF.

This clone was detected only a few times. The chain combines TRBV28 with TRBJ2-1; 14 bases agree with TRBD2. Looked up from germline, CDR1 is MDHEN and CDR2 is SYDVKM. The CDR3 has 14 amino acids. With V trimmed by 10 bases and J by 7 bases, 6 bases remained unmatched. The CDR3 region is CAIGTSGSLNEQFF. The CDR3 bases are TGTGCCATCGGGACTAGCGGGAGTTTGAATGAGCAGTTCTTC.

V and J are TRBV4-3 and TRBJ2-5; D may be TRBD2 (6 bases). The CDR3 has 15 residues. The germline V and J ends were trimmed by 4 bases and 3 bases, with 15 bases remaining between them. Germline-derived CDR1 and CDR2 are LGHNA and YSLEER. CDR3 region: CASSLLGRGEETQYF. For the CDR3, the DNA is TGCGCCAGCAGCCTTCTCGGGAGAGGGGAAGAGACCCAGTACTTC.